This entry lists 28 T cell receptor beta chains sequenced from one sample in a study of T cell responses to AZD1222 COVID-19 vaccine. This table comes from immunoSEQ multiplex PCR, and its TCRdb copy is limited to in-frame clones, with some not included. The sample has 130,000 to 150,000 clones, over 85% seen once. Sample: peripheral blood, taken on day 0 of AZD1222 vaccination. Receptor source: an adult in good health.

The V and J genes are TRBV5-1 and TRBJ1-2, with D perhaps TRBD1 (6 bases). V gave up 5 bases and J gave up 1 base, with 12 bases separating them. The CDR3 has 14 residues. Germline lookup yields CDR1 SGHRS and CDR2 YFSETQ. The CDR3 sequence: CASRGAGDNYGYTF. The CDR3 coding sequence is TGCGCCAGCAGAGGGGCAGGGGATAACTATGGCTACACCTTC. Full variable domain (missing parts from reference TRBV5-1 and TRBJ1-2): KAGVTQTPRYLIKTRGQQVTLSCSPISGHRSVSWYQQTPGQGLQFLFEYFSETQRNKGNFPGRFSGRQFSNSRSEMNVSTLELGDSALYLCASRGAGDNYGYTFGSGTRLTVV.

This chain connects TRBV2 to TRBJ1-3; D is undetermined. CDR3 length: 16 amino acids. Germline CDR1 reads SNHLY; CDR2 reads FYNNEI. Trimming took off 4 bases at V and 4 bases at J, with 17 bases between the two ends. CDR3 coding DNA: TGTGCCAGCAGTGGCTTCAAGGGATCGATAGGAAACACCATATATTTT. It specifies CASSGFKGSIGNTIYF.

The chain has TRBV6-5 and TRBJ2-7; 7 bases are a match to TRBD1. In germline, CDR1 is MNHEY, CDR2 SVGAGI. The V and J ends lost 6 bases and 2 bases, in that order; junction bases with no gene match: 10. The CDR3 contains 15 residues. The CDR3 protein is CASSHRGQAPYEQYF. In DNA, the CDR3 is TGTGCCAGCAGCCACAGGGGACAAGCACCCTACGAGCAGTACTTC.

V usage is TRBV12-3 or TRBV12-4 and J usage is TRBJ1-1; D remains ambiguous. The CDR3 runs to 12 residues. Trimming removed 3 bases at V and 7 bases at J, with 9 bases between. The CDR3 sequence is CASSFRSVEAFF. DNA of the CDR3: TGTGCCAGCAGTTTTAGGAGTGTTGAAGCTTTCTTT.

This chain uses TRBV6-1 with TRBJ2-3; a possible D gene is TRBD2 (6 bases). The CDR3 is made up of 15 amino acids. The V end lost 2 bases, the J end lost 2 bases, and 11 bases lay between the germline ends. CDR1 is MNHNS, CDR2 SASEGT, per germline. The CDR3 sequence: CASSERRVPTDTQYF. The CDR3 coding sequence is TGTGCCAGCAGTGAACGGAGGGTTCCCACAGATACGCAGTATTTT.

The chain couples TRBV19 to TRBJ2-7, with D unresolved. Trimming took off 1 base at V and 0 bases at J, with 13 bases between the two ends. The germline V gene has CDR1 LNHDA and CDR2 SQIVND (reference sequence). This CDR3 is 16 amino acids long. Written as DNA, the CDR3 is TGTGCCAGTAGTATAGCCCCCGCGGCGAGCTCCTACGAGCAGTACTTC. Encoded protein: CASSIAPAASSYEQYF.

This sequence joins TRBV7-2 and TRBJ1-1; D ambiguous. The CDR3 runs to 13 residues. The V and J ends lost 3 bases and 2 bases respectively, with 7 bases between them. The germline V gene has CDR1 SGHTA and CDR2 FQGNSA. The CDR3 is CASSLEGNTEAFF. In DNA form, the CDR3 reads TGTGCCAGCAGCTTGGAGGGTAACACTGAAGCTTTCTTT.

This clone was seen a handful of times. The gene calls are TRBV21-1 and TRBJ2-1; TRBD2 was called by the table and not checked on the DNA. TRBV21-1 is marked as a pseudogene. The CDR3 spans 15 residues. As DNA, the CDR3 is TGTGCCAGCAGCAGAGGGACTAGCGGCGACAATGAGCAGTTCTTC. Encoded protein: CASSRGTSGDNEQFF.

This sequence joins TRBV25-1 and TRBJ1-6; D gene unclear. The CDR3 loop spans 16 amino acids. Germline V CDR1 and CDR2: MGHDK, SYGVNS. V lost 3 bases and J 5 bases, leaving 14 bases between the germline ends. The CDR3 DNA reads TGTGCCAGCAGTGAGGTACTTTGGGGAGATAATTCACCCCTCCACTTT. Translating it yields CASSEVLWGDNSPLHF.

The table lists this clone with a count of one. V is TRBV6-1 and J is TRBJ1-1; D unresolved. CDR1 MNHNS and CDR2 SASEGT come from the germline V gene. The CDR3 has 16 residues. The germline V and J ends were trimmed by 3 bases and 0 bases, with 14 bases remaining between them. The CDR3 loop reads CASSDIKGDLNTEAFF. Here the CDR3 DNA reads TGTGCCAGCAGTGATATCAAAGGTGATTTGAACACTGAAGCTTTCTTT.

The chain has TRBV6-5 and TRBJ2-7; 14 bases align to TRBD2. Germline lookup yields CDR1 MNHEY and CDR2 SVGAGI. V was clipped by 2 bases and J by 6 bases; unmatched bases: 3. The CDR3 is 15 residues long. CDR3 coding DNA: TGTGCCAGCAGTTACAGCGGGACTAGCGGGAGCGAGCAGTACTTC. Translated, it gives CASSYSGTSGSEQYF.

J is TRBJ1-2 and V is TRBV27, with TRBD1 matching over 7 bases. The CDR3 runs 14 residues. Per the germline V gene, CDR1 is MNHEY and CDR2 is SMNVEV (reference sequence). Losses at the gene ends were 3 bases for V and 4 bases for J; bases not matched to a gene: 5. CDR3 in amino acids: CASSFRAGGYGYTF. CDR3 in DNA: TGTGCCAGCAGTTTTAGGGCAGGGGGCTATGGCTACACCTTC.

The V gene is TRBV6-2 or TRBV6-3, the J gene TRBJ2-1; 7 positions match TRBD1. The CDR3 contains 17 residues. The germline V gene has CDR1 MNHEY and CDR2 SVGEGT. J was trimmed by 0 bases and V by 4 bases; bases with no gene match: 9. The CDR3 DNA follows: TGTGCCAGCAGTTCCCTACAGGGGCCCCCCTCCTACAATGAGCAGTTCTTC. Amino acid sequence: CASSSLQGPPSYNEQFF.

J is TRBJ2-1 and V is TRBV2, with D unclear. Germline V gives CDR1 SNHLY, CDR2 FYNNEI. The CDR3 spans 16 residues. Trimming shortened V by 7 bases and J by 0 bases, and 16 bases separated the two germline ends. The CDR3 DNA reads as TGTGCCAGCACCCTGAAAAGCTTTAGCTCCTACAATGAGCAGTTCTTC. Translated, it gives CASTLKSFSSYNEQFF.

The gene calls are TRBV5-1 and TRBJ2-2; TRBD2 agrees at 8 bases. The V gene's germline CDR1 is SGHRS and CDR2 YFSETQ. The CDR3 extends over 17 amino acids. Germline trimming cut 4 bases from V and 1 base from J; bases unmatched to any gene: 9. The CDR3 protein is CASSALAAIQNTGELFF. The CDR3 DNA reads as TGCGCCAGCAGCGCACTAGCGGCCATCCAGAACACCGGGGAGCTGTTTTTT.

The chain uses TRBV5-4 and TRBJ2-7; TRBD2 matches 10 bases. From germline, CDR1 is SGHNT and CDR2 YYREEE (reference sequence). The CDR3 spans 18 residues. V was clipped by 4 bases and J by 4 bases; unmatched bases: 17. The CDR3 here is CASSPLGLAEDGGYEQYF. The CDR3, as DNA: TGTGCCAGCAGCCCTCTTGGACTAGCGGAAGACGGTGGGTACGAGCAGTACTTC.

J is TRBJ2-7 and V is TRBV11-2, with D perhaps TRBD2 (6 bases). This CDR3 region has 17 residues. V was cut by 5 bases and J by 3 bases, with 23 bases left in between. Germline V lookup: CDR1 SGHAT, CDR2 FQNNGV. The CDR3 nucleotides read TGTGCCAGCAGCCGCTTCCGGCTAGCCCGGGAGAACTACGAGCAGTACTTC. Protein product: CASSRFRLARENYEQYF.

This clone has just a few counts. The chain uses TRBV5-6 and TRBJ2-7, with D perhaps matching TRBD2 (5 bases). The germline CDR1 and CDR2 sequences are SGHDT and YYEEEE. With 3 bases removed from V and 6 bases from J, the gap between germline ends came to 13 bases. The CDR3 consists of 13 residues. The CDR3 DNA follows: TGTGCCAGCAGCTCCCCGAGTGGAGGCGAGCAGTACTTC. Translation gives CASSSPSGGEQYF.

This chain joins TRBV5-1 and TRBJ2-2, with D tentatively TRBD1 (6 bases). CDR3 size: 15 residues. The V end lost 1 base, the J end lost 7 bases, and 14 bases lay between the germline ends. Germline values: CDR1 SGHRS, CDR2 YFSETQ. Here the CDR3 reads CASSLRQGRSGELFF. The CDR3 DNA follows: TGCGCCAGCAGCTTGCGTCAGGGGCGAAGCGGGGAGCTGTTTTTT.

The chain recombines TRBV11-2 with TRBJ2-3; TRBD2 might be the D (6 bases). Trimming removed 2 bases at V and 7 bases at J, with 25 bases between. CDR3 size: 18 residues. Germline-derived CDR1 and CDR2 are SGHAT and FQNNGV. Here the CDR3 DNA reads TGTGCCAGCAGCTTATTAGTCGCGGGGACGGGAGCCCCTAATACGCAGTATTTT. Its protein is CASSLLVAGTGAPNTQYF.

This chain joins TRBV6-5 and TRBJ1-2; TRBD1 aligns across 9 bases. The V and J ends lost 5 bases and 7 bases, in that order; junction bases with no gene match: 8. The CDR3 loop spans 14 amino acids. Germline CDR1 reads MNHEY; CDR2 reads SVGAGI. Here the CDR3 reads CASSRDRESFGYTF. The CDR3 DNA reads TGTGCCAGCAGTAGGGACAGGGAGAGCTTTGGCTACACCTTC.

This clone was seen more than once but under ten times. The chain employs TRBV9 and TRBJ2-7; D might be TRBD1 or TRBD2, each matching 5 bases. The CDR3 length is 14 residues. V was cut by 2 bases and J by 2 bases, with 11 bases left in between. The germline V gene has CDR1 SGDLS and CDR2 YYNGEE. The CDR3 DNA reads TGTGCCAGCAGCGTCGACGGGGCCGCCTACGAGCAGTACTTC. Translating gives CASSVDGAAYEQYF.

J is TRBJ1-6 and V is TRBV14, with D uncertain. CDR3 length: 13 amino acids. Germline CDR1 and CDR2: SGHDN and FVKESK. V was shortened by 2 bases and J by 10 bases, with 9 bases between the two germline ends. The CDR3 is CASSQYLKSPLHF. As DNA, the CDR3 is TGTGCCAGCAGCCAATATTTGAAGTCACCCCTCCACTTT.

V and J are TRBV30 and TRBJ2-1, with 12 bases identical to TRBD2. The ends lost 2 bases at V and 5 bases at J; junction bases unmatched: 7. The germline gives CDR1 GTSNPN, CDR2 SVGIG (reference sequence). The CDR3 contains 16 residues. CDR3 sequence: CAWSILAGGLHNEQFF. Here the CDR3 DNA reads TGTGCCTGGAGTATTCTAGCGGGAGGGTTACACAATGAGCAGTTCTTC.

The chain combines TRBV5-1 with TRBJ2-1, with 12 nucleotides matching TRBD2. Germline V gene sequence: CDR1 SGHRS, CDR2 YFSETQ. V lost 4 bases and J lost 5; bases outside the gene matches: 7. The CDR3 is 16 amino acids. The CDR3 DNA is TGCGCCAGCAGCCTTAAACTAGCGGGAGGCGACAATGAGCAGTTCTTC. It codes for CASSLKLAGGDNEQFF.

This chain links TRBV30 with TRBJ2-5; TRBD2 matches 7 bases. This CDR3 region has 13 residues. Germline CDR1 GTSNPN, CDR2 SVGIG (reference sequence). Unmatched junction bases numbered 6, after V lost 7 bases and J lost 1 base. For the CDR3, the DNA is TGTGCCTTAGGCGGGAGCACCCAAGAGACCCAGTACTTC. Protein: CALGGSTQETQYF.

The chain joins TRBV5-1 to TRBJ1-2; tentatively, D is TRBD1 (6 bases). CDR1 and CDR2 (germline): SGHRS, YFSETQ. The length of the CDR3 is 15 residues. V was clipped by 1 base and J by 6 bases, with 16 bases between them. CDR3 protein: CASSLRVGARDGYTF. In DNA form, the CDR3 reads TGCGCCAGCAGCTTGCGCGTGGGGGCGCGGGATGGCTACACCTTC. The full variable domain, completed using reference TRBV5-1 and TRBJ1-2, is KAGVTQTPRYLIKTRGQQVTLSCSPISGHRSVSWYQQTPGQGLQFLFEYFSETQRNKGNFPGRFSGRQFSNSRSEMNVSTLELGDSALYLCASSLRVGARDGYTFGSGTRLTVV.

The CDR3 coding sequence is TGTGCCAGCAGCCTATCCCGGGGTGAGGTCTCGGCTTTCTTT. It is translated as CASSLSRGEVSAFF. The rearrangement uses TRBV27 and TRBJ1-1; no reliable D call. The CDR3 covers 14 residues. CDR1 is MNHEY, CDR2 SMNVEV, per germline (reference sequence). V was cut by 6 bases and J by 11 bases, with 22 bases left in between.